This T cell receptor beta chain was captured in a study of cytomegalovirus exposure and HLA in healthy donors. Study-wide points: Presence/absence comparisons presumed near-even sequencing depth among donors.

The PCR made use of 60 Vbeta and 13 Jbeta primers. Libraries were prepared by immunoSEQ multiplex PCR; TCRdb keeps only in-frame clonotypes and omits some of them. The table shows 150,000 to 200,000 clones, with nearly 80% occurring only once. The CDR3 length is 16 residues. Germline V gives CDR1 MNHEY, CDR2 SVGAGI. After removal of 2 bases from V and 2 bases from J, the junction contained 3 bases not matched to a gene. To note about this clone: Its matching antigen is unknown.

This rearrangement joins TRBV6-5 to TRBJ2-7; 13 nucleotides align to TRBD2. The sequenced sample consisted of PBMCs. The clonotype comes from a female donor in good health and CMV-seronegative. CDR3 sequence reads: CASSYVTSGGPYEQYF. In nucleotides, the CDR3 is TGTGCCAGCAGTTACGTGACTAGCGGGGGGCCCTACGAGCAGTACTTC.